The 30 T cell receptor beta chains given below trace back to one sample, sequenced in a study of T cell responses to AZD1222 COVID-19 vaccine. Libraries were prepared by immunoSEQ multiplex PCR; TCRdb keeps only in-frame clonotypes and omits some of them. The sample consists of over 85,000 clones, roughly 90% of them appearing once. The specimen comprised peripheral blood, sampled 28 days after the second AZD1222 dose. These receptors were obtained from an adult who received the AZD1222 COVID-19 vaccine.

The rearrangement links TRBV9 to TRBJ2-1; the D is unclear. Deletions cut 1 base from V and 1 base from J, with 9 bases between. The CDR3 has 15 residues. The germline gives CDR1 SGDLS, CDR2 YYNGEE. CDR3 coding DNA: TGTGCCAGCAGCGTATCTACACTATCCTACAATGAGCAGTTCTTC. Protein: CASSVSTLSYNEQFF.

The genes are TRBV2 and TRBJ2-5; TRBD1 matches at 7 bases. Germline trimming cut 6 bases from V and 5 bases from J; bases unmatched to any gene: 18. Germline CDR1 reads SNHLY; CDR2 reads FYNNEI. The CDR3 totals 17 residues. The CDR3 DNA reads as TGTGCCAGCAGGGGAGATATGAGACAGGGTGTCATCGAGACCCAGTACTTC. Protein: CASRGDMRQGVIETQYF.

The CDR3 region has the DNA TGTGCCACCAGTGATTTGTACAGGGGGTCGGGGGAGCTGTTTTTT. It yields the protein CATSDLYRGSGELFF. This chain uses TRBV24-1 with TRBJ2-2; 8 nucleotides line up with TRBD1. V shed 0 bases, J shed 8 bases, and the junction held 4 bases outside the gene matches. The CDR3 contains 15 residues. In germline, CDR1 is KGHDR, CDR2 SFDVKD.

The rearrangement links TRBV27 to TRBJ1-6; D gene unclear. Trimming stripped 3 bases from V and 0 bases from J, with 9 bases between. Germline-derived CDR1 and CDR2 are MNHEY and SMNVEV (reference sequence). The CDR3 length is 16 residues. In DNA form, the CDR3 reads TGTGCCAGCAGTTTGTGGGCGAACTCCTATAATTCACCCCTCCACTTT. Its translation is CASSLWANSYNSPLHF.

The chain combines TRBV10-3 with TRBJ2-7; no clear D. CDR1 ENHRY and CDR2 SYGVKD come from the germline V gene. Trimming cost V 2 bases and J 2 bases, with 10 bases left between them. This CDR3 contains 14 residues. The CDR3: CAISERAETYEQYF. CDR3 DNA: TGTGCCATCAGTGAGAGGGCGGAAACCTACGAGCAGTACTTC.

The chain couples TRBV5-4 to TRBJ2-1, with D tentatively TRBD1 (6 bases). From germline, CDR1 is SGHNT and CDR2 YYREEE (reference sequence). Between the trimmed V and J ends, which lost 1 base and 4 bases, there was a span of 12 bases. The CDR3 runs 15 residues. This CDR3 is CASSLLVGGYNEQFF. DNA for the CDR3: TGTGCCAGCAGCTTGTTGGTAGGGGGATACAATGAGCAGTTCTTC.

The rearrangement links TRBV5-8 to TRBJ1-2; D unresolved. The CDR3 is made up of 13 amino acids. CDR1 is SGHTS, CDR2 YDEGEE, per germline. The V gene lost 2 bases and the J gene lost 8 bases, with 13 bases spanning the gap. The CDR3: CASSLGQSWGYTF. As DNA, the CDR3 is TGTGCCAGCAGCTTAGGCCAGTCTTGGGGCTACACCTTC.

The CDR3 sequence is CASSRLGQPQHF. The CDR3, as DNA: TGTGCCAGCAGTAGGCTAGGTCAGCCCCAGCATTTT. V gene TRBV6-6 combines with J gene TRBJ1-5, with D unresolved. V was shortened by 5 bases and J by 6 bases, with 8 bases between the two germline ends. The CDR3 spans 12 residues. Germline V lookup: CDR1 MNHNY, CDR2 SVGAGI (reference sequence).

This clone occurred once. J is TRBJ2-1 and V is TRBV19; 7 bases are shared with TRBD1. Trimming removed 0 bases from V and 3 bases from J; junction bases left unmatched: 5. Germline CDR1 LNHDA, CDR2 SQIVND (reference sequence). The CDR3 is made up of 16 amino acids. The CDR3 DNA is TGTGCCAGTAGTATAGAACAGGGGCCCTACTACAATGAGCAGTTCTTC. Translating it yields CASSIEQGPYYNEQFF. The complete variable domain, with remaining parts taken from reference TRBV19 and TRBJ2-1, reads DGGITQSPKYLFRKEGQNVTLSCEQNLNHDAMYWYRQDPGQGLRLIYYSQIVNDFQKGDIAEGYSVSREKKESFPLTVTSAQKNPTAFYLCASSIEQGPYYNEQFFGPGTRLTVL.

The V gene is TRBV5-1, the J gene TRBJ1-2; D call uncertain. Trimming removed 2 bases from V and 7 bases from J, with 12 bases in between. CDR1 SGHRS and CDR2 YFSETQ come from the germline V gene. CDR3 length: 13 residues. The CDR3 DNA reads TGCGCCAGCAGCTTCCAGGTTAGAGGTGGCTACACCTTC. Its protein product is CASSFQVRGGYTF.

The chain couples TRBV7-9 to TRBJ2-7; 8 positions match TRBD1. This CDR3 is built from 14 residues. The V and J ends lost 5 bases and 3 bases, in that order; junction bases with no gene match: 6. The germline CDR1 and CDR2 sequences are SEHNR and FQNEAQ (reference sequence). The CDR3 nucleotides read TGTGCCAGCAGCCAGACAGGGGCTTACTACGAGCAGTACTTC. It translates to CASSQTGAYYEQYF. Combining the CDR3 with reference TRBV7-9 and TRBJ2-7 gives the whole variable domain DTGVSQNPRHKITKRGQNVTFRCDPISEHNRLYWYRQTLGQGPEFLTYFQNEAQLEKSRLLSDRFSAERPKGSFSTLEIQRTEQGDSAMYLCASSQTGAYYEQYFGPGTRLTVT.

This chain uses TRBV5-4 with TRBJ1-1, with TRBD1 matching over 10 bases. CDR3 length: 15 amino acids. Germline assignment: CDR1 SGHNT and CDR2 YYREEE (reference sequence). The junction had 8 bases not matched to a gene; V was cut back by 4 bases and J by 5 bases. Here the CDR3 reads CASSGGGQGRTEAFF. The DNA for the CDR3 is TGTGCCAGCAGCGGCGGGGGACAGGGGAGGACTGAAGCTTTCTTT.

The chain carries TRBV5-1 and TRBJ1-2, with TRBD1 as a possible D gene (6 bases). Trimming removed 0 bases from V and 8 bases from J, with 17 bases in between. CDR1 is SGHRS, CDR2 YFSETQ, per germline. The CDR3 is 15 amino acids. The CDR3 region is CASSLATGVQGGYTF. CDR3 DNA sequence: TGCGCCAGCAGCTTGGCCACAGGCGTTCAGGGGGGCTACACCTTC.

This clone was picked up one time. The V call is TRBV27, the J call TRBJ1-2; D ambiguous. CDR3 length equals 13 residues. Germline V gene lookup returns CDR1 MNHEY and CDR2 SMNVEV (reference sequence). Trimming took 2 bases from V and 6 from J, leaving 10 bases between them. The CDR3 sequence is CASSLGRGDGYTF. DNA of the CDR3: TGTGCCAGCAGTTTAGGGCGAGGAGATGGCTACACCTTC.

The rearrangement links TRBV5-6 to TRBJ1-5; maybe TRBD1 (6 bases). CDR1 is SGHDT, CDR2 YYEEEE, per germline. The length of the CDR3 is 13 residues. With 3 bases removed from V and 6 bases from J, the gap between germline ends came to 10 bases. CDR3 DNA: TGTGCCAGCAGCTGGGGGCCAGGTCAGCCCCAGCATTTT. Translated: CASSWGPGQPQHF.

DNA of the CDR3: TGTGCCAGCAGCCCGGGGACCGCCAACTTAGGAAACACCATATATTTT. Its translation: CASSPGTANLGNTIYF. J is TRBJ1-3 and V is TRBV5-4; the D gene is possibly TRBD1 (5 bases). The germline V gene encodes CDR1 SGHNT and CDR2 YYREEE (reference sequence). CDR3 length: 16 amino acids. Trimming took 4 bases from V and 4 from J, leaving 18 bases between them.

CDR3 loop: CASSFDLGPGANVLTF. In DNA form, the CDR3 reads TGTGCCAGCAGCTTCGATTTGGGCCCTGGGGCCAACGTCCTGACTTTC. The J gene is TRBJ2-6, the V gene TRBV7-8; unclear D gene. This CDR3 has 16 amino acids. The V gene lost 3 bases and the J gene lost 2 bases, with 11 bases spanning the gap. CDR1 and CDR2 (germline): SGHVS, FQNEAQ.

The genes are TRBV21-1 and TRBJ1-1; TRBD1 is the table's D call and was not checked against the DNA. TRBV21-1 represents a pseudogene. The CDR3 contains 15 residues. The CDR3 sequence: CASSKSQDGNTEAFF. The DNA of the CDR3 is TGTGCCAGCAGCAAATCCCAGGATGGGAACACTGAAGCTTTCTTT.

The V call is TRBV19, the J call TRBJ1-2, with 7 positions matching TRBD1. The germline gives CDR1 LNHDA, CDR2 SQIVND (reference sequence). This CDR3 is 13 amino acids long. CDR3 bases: TGTCCACATTACCCGGGACAGCCAAACGGCTACACCTTC. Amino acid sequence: CPHYPGQPNGYTF.

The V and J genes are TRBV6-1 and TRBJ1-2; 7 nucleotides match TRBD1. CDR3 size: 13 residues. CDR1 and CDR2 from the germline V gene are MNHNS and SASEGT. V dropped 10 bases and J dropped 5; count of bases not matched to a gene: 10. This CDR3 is CANYRGPGYGYTF. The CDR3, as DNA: TGTGCCAACTACAGGGGTCCGGGATATGGCTACACCTTC.

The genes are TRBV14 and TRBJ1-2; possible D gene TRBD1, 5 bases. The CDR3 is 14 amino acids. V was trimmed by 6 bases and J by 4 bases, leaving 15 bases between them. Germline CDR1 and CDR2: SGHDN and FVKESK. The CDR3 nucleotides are TGTGCCAGCAGAGCAAAGACAGCCCCCTATGGCTACACCTTC. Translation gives CASRAKTAPYGYTF.

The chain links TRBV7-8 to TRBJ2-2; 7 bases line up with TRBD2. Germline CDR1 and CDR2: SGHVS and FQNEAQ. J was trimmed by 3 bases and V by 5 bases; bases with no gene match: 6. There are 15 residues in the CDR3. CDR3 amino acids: CASSAGLIDTGELFF. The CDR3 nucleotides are TGTGCCAGCAGCGCGGGACTAATTGACACCGGGGAGCTGTTTTTT.

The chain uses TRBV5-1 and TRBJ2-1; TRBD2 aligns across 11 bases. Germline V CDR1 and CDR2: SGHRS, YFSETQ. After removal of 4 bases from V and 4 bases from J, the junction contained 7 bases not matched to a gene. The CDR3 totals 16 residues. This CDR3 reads CASSPSGTSGYNEQFF. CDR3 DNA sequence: TGCGCCAGCAGCCCCTCCGGGACTAGCGGATACAATGAGCAGTTCTTC.

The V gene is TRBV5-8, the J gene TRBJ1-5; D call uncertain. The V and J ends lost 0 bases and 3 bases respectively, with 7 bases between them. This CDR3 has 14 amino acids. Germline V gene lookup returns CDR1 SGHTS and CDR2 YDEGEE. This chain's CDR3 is CASSLGSFNQPQHF. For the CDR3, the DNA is TGTGCCAGCAGCTTGGGCAGTTTCAATCAGCCCCAGCATTTT.

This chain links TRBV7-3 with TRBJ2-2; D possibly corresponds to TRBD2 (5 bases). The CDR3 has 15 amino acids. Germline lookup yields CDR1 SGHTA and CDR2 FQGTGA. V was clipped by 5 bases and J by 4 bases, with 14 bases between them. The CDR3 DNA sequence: TGTGCCAGCAGCCGGGCGGGCGATGGCACCGGGGAGCTGTTTTTT. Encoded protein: CASSRAGDGTGELFF. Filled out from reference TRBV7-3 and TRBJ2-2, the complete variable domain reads GAGVSQTPSNKVTEKGKYVELRCDPISGHTALYWYRQSLGQGPEFLIYFQGTGAADDSGLPNDRFFAVRPEGSVSTLKIQRTERGDSAVYLCASSRAGDGTGELFFGEGSRLTVL.

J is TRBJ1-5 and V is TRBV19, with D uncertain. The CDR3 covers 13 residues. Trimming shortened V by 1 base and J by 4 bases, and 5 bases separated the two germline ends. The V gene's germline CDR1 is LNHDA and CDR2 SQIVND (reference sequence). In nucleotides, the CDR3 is TGTGCCAGTAGTATAGCCGTGAATCAGCCCCAGCATTTT. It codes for CASSIAVNQPQHF.

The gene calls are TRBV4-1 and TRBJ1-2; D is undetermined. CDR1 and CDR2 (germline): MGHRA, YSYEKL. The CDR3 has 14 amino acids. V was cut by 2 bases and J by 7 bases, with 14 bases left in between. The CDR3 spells CASSQLGGYGGYTF. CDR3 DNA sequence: TGCGCCAGCAGCCAACTGGGAGGGTATGGTGGCTACACCTTC.

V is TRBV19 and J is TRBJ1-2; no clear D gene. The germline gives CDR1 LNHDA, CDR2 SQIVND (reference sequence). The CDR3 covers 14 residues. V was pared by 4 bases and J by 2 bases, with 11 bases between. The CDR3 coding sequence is TGTGCCAGTAGTAAGGGATTTCCCAACTATGGCTACACCTTC. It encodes CASSKGFPNYGYTF.

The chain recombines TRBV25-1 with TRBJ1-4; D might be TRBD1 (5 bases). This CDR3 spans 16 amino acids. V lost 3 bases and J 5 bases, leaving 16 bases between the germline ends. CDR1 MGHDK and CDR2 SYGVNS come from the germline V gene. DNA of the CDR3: TGTGCCAGCAGTGACGGAGGAGGACAACTAAATGAAAAACTGTTTTTT. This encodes CASSDGGGQLNEKLFF.

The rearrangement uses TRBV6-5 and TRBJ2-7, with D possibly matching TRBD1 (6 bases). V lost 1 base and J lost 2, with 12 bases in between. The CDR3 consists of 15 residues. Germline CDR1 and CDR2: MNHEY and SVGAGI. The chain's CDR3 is CASSYLGTPTYEQYF. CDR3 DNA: TGTGCCAGCAGTTACTTGGGGACACCTACCTACGAGCAGTACTTC.